The sequence of this T cell receptor beta chain was determined in a study of shared clonotypes between healthy human individuals. Sequenced by immunoSEQ multiplex PCR; TCRdb stores in-frame clones only, minus some. The data show approximately 460,000 clones, over 60% seen once. CDR3 length: 15 amino acids. V lost 0 bases and J lost 4, with 11 bases in between. CDR1 and CDR2 from the germline V gene are SGHRS and YFSETQ. This clone was recorded a few times. The target antigen is unknown. The study, taken as a whole, reports: Represented genetic and exposure-history diversity was restricted by having few donors.

This chain joins TRBV5-1 and TRBJ1-3; unclear D gene. The TCR was taken from a woman aged 40 to 55 in good health. Some clones in this sample may be carry-over from other donors' samples. The material sequenced was PBMCs. CDR3 nucleotide sequence: TGCGCCAGCAGCTTGGTTCCGGGGTTCGGAAACACCATATATTTT. Protein sequence: CASSLVPGFGNTIYF.